This T cell receptor beta chain was recorded in a study of blood T cell repertoires in COVID-19. In the study overall: Researchers got acute and convalescent COVID-19 samples from the United States, Italy and Spain.

Profiled with immunoSEQ multiplex PCR; TCRdb holds only in-frame clones, not every one. The table has roughly 200,000 clones, around 85% seen once. Germline CDR1 is GTSNPN and CDR2 is SVGIG (reference sequence). This CDR3 is built from 14 residues. Trimming cost V 2 bases and J 2 bases; bases outside gene matches: 4. This sequence was found in a man between 35 and 55 years old who had recovered from COVID-19. The chain uses TRBV30 and TRBJ2-5, with TRBD1 matching over 8 bases. Material for sequencing was PBMCs or T cells enriched from blood (not recorded which). In nucleotides, the CDR3 is TGTGCCTGGAGTCCGACAGGGGTTCAAGAGACCCAGTACTTC. This gives the protein CAWSPTGVQETQYF.